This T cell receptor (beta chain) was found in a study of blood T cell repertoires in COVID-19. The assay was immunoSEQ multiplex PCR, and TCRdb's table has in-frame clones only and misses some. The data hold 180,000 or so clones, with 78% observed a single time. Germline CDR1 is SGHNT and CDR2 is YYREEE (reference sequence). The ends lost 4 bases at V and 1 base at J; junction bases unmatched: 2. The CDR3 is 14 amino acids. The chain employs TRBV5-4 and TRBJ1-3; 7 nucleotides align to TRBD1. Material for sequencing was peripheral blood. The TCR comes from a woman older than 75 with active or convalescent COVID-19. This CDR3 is CASSRTGSGNTIYF. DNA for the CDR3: TGTGCCAGCAGCCGGACAGGTTCTGGAAACACCATATATTTT.